The 3 T cell receptor beta chains listed next were all sequenced from one sample in a study of human T cells and chemical hapten exposure listed by TCRdb under 2021. Library preparation employed RACE. Sequencing took place on a NextSeq 500. The public reads were quality trimmed at Q25 with fastp and then assembled into clones with MiXCR by TCRdb, keeping productive beta chains. Entries that share a CDR3 protein sequence are merged under the most common genes and DNA. For this sample there are some 120,000 distinct CDR3 sequences; 12% appear just once. Over 1.1% of the sample is held by the ten biggest clonotypes. The time point label here, explained by the study, means: patch test 1, 2 weeks after DPC sensitization. The sample's treatment or condition, from its label and the paper: therapeutic diphenylcyclopropenone sensitization with weekly scalp DPC. The sequences come from whole blood, collected in connection with sensitization to the hapten diphenylcyclopropenone (DPC). The receptors were sampled from a woman in her fifties or sixties with alopecia areata. Some clones in this sample may be carry-over from other donors' samples.

The rearrangement uses TRBV13 and TRBJ2-7; D possibly corresponds to TRBD1 (5 bases). In germline, CDR1 is PRHDT, CDR2 FYEKMQ (reference sequence). The CDR3 extends over 17 amino acids. Trimming shortened V by 2 bases and J by 5 bases, and 22 bases separated the two germline ends. The CDR3 DNA follows: TGTGCCAGCAGCTTAAGTAGGGGTGTACAACTTCTACACGAGCAGTACTTC. Protein sequence: CASSLSRGVQLLHEQYF.

This clonotype was observed at least ten times. The chain employs TRBV28 and TRBJ1-2; 8 bases agree with TRBD1. The CDR3 sequence is 15 residues long. Trimming at V came to 4 bases and at J to 4 bases, leaving 8 bases not matched to a gene. Per the germline V gene, CDR1 is MDHEN and CDR2 is SYDVKM. CDR3 sequence: CASSSPGQATYGYTF. The DNA for the CDR3 is TGTGCCAGCAGTTCCCCGGGACAGGCGACCTATGGCTACACCTTC.

This clonotype was found many times. This rearrangement joins TRBV10-2 to TRBJ1-1; TRBD1 is a possible D gene (5 bases). The CDR3 covers 13 residues. The germline V gene has CDR1 WSHSY and CDR2 SAAADI. V lost 6 bases and J 2 bases, leaving 10 bases between the germline ends. CDR3 DNA: TGCGCCAGCAGAGTCCAGGGCAACACTGAAGCTTTCTTT. As protein: CASRVQGNTEAFF.